This T cell receptor (beta chain) was recovered during a study of blood T cell repertoires in COVID-19. Study-level information: Acute and convalescent COVID-19 samples came from the United States, Italy and Spain. T cells, B-cell-depleted T cells, or PBMCs provided the cDNA or gDNA that served as material.

Source study methods: Estimation of nucleated cell counts was performed using reference gene primer amplification. Assay: immunoSEQ multiplex PCR; the TCRdb copy retains only in-frame clones and omits some. V and J calls and clone size are as listed in that table; D and trimming were resolved from the DNA. The sample records just over 150,000 clones, roughly four fifths being singletons. The sequence came from a woman aged 80 or over with acute or convalescent COVID-19. Sequencing used peripheral blood.

This chain's CDR3 is CASSPRLAGVRFF. In DNA form, the CDR3 reads TGTGCCAGCAGCCCTCGTCTAGCGGGAGTAAGGTTCTTC. The chain employs TRBV14 and TRBJ2-1; 10 bases match TRBD2. V was clipped by 4 bases and J by 15 bases; unmatched bases: 9. This CDR3 has 13 amino acids. Germline assignment: CDR1 SGHDN and CDR2 FVKESK. Complete variable domain (other parts from reference TRBV14 and TRBJ2-1): EAGVTQFPSHSVIEKGQTVTLRCDPISGHDNLYWYRRVMGKEIKFLLHFVKESKQDESGMPNNRFLAERTGGTYSTLKVQPAELEDSGVYFCASSPRLAGVRFFGPGTRLTVL.